This T cell receptor (beta chain) emerged from a study of blood T cell repertoires in COVID-19. The CDR3 is 13 residues long. Deletions cut 5 bases from V and 4 bases from J, with 12 bases between. Per germline, CDR1 GTSNPN and CDR2 SVGIG (reference sequence). Study processing details: Reference gene primer amplification gave estimated nucleated cell counts. Repertoires were generated with immunoSEQ multiplex PCR, while TCRdb's copy carries only in-frame clones and drops some. V and J calls and clone size are those listed in that table; D and trimming were worked out from the DNA. The repertoire consists of about 64,000 clones, with 70% to 85% occurring once and the leading ten covering about 6%.

The chain employs TRBV30 and TRBJ1-5; D is possibly TRBD1 (5 bases). Sequenced sample: peripheral blood. The sequence was collected from a woman aged 60-75 years with acute or convalescent COVID-19. CDR3 protein: CAWSGGENQPQHF. The CDR3 DNA sequence: TGTGCCTGGTCCGGGGGTGAAAATCAGCCCCAGCATTTT.